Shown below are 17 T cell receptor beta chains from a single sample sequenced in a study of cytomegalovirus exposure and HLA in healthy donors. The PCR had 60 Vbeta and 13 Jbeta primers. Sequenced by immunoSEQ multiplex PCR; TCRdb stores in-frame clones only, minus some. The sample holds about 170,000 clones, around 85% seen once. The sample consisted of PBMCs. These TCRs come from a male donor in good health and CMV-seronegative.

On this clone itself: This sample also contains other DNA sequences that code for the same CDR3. The CDR3, as DNA: TGTGCCAGCAGCGTCTCGGGGAGCTCTGGAAACACCATATATTTT. Translated: CASSVSGSSGNTIYF. The chain combines TRBV9 with TRBJ1-3; D is ambiguous. CDR1 and CDR2 (germline): SGDLS, YYNGEE. This CDR3 is built from 15 residues. V dropped 2 bases and J dropped 0 bases, with 9 bases sitting between them.

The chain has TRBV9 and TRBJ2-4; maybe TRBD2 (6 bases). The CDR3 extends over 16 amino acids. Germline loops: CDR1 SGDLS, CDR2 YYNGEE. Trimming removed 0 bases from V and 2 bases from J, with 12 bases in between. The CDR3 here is CASSVGRELTKNIQYF. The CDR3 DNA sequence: TGTGCCAGCAGCGTAGGGAGGGAATTAACCAAAAACATTCAGTACTTC.

The chain's CDR3 is CASSEGAESYNEQFF. CDR3 DNA sequence: TGTGCCAGCAGCGAGGGCGCCGAATCCTACAATGAGCAGTTCTTC. V gene TRBV7-8 combines with J gene TRBJ2-1; the D gene is possibly TRBD2 (5 bases). The germline V and J ends were trimmed by 5 bases and 1 base, with 12 bases remaining between them. The V gene's germline CDR1 is SGHVS and CDR2 FQNEAQ. The CDR3 contains 15 residues. The full variable domain, completed using reference TRBV7-8 and TRBJ2-1, is GAGVSQSPRYKVAKRGQDVALRCDPISGHVSLFWYQQALGQGPEFLTYFQNEAQLDKSGLPSDRFFAERPEGSVSTLKIQRTQQEDSAVYLCASSEGAESYNEQFFGPGTRLTVL.

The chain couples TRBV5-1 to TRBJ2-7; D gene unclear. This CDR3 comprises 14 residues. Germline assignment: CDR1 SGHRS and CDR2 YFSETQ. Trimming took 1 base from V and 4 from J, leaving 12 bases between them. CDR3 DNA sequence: TGCGCCAGCAGCTTGTGGGCAGAAAAGTACGAGCAGTACTTC. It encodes CASSLWAEKYEQYF.

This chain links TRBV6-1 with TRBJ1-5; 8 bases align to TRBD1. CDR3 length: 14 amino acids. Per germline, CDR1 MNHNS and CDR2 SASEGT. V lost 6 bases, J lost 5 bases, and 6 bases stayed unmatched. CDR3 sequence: CASRPGGAYQPQHF. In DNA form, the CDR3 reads TGTGCCAGCAGGCCAGGGGGCGCTTATCAGCCCCAGCATTTT.

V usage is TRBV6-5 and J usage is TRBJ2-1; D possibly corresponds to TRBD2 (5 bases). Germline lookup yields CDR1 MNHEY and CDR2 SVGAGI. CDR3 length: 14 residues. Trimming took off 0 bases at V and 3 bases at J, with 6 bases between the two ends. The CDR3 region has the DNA TGTGCCAGCAGTTACTCCCGGGGCTACAATGAGCAGTTCTTC. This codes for CASSYSRGYNEQFF.

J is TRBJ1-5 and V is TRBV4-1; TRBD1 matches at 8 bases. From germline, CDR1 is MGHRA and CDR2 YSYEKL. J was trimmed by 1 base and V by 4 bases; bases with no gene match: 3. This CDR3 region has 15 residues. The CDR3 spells CASSLRTGSNQPQHF. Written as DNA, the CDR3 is TGCGCCAGCAGCCTCCGGACAGGGAGCAATCAGCCCCAGCATTTT.

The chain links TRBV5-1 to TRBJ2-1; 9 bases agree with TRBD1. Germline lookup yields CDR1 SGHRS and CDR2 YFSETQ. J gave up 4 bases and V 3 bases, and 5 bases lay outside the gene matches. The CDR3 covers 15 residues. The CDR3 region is CASSSGTGTYNEQFF. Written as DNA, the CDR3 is TGCGCCAGCAGCTCGGGGACAGGGACTTACAATGAGCAGTTCTTC.

This chain's CDR3 is CASSERQGYGYTF. In DNA form, the CDR3 reads TGTGCCAGCAGTGAAAGACAGGGCTATGGCTACACCTTC. V usage is TRBV6-1 and J usage is TRBJ1-2, with 7 bases aligning to TRBD1. The CDR3 is 13 residues long. The germline CDR1 and CDR2 sequences are MNHNS and SASEGT. The J segment lost 4 bases and the V segment lost 2 bases, leaving 1 base of the junction unmatched.

CDR3: CASSNNRGGNQPQHF. DNA for the CDR3: TGTGCCAGCAGTAATAACAGGGGGGGCAATCAGCCCCAGCATTTT. This chain links TRBV6-5 with TRBJ1-5, with 8 bases matching TRBD1. The germline V gene encodes CDR1 MNHEY and CDR2 SVGAGI. V was clipped by 5 bases and J by 2 bases; unmatched bases: 5. This CDR3 comprises 15 residues.

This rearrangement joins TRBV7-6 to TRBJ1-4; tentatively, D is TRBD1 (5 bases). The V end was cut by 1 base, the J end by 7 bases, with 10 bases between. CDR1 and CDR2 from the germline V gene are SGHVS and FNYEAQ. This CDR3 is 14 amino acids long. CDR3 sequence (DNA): TGTGCCAGCAGCTTAGTAGGGGAGGGTGAAAAACTGTTTTTT. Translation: CASSLVGEGEKLFF.

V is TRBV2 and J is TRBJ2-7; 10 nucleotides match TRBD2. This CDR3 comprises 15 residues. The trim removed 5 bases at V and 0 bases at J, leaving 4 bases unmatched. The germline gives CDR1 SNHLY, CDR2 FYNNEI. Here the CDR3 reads CASSISGGFSYEQYF. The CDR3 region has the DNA TGTGCCAGCAGTATTAGCGGGGGGTTCTCCTACGAGCAGTACTTC.

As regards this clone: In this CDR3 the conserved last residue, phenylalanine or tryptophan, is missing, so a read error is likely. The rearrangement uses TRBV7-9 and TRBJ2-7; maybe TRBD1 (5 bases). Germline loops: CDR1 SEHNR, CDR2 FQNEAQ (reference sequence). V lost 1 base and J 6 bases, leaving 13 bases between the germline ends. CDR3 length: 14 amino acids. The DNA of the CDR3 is TGTGCCAGCAGCTTAGTTCCAGGGATGGGCGAGCAGTACCTC. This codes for CASSLVPGMGEQYL.

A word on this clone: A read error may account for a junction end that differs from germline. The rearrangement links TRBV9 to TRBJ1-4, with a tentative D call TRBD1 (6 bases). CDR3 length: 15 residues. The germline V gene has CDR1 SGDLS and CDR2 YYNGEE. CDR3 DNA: TGTGCCAGCAGCGAGGGGGGAGGGGCGAGTGAAAAACTGCTTTTT. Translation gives CASSEGGGASEKLLF.

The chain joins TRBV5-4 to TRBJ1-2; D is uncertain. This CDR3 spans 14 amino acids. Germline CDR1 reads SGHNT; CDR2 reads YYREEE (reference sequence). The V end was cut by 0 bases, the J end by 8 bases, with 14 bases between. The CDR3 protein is CASSLGHVSLGYTF. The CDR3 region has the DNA TGTGCCAGCAGCTTGGGACATGTCTCCCTAGGCTACACCTTC.

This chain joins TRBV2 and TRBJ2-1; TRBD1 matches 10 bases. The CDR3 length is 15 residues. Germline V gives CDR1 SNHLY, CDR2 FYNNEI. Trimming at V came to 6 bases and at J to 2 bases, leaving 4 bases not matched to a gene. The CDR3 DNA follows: TGTGCCAGCAGGCCCGGGACAGGGGCCTACAATGAGCAGTTCTTC. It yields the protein CASRPGTGAYNEQFF. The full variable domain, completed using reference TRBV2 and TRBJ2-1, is EPEVTQTPSHQVTQMGQEVILRCVPISNHLYFYWYRQILGQKVEFLVSFYNNEISEKSEIFDDQFSVERPDGSNFTLKIRSTKLEDSAMYFCASRPGTGAYNEQFFGPGTRLTVL.

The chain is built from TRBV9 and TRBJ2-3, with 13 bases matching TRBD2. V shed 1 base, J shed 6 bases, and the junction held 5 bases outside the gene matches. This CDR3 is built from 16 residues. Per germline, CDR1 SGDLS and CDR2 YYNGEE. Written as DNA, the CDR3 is TGTGCCAGCAGCGTACAAGGGACTAGCGGGGCGGATACGCAGTATTTT. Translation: CASSVQGTSGADTQYF. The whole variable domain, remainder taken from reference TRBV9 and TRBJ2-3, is DSGVTQTPKHLITATGQRVTLRCSPRSGDLSVYWYQQSLDQGLQFLIQYYNGEERAKGNILERFSAQQFPDLHSELNLSSLELGDSALYFCASSVQGTSGADTQYFGPGTRLTVL.